One and the same sample provided the 3 T cell receptor beta chains below, sequenced in a study of identical twins. MiXCR, run by TCRdb on the 5' RACE reads, gives a single entry per CDR3 protein. The sample carries 450,000 or so distinct CDR3 sequences, over 12% recorded once. The same sample was also used in a study of yellow fever vaccine responses in identical twins.

Source material: CD4+ T cells sorted from blood. These receptors were taken from a woman in her late teens or twenties in good health.

This clonotype was found a few times. The CDR3, as DNA: TGTGCCAGCAGCCCCGGCGGATTTTCTAGCACAGATACGCAGTATTTT. Translated, it gives CASSPGGFSSTDTQYF. V is TRBV14 and J is TRBJ2-3; the D is unclear. Germline V gives CDR1 SGHDN, CDR2 FVKESK. The CDR3 covers 16 residues. The ends were cut back, 4 bases at V and 0 bases at J, with 14 bases in the middle.

This clonotype was recorded a few times. The genes are TRBV5-6 and TRBJ2-5; possible D gene TRBD1, 6 bases. The CDR3 covers 13 residues. Germline CDR1 reads SGHDT; CDR2 reads YYEEEE. The ends were cut back, 5 bases at V and 5 bases at J, with 13 bases in the middle. The CDR3 spells CASRTRGAETQYF. CDR3 DNA: TGTGCCAGCAGGACCAGGGGTGCGGAGACCCAGTACTTC.

This clonotype was counted only a few times. V and J are TRBV21-1 and TRBJ2-7; TRBD2, the table's D call, lacks a check against the DNA. TRBV21-1 is flagged as a pseudogene. The CDR3 loop spans 16 amino acids. The CDR3 DNA follows: TGTGCCAGCGTGGTAGTCCGCCACAGGCCTATCTACGAGCAGTACTTC. Translating gives CASVVVRHRPIYEQYF.